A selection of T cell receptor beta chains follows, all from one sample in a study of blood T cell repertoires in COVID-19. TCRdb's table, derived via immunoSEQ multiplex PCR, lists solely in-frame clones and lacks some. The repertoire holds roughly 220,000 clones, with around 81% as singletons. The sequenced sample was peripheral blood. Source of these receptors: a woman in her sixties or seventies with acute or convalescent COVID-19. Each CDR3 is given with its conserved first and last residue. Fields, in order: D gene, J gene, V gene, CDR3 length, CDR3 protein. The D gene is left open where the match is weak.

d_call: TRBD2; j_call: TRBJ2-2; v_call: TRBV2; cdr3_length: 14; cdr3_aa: CASKASGNTGELFF
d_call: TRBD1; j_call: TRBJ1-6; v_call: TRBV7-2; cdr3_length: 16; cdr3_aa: CASSLWTGGLNSPLHF
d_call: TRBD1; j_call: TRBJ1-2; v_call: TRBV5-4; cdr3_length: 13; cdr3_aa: CASSKTGDYGYTF
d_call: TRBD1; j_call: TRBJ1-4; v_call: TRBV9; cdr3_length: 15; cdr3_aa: CASSSRQGGNEKLFF
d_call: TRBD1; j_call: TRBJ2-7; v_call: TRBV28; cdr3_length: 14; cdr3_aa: CASSLSGGIYEQYF
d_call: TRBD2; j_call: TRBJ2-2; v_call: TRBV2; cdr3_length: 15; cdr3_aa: CASSRPAGGTGELFF
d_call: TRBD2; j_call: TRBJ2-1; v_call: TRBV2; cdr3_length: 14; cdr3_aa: CASIPQRDYNEQFF
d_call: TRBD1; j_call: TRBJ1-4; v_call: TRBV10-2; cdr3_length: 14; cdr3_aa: CASSPDRNNEKLFF
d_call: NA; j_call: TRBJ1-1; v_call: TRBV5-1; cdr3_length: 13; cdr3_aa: CASSDGGNTEAFF
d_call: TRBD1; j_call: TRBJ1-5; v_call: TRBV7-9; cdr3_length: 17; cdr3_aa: CASSLGQGVEGNQPQHF